Sequencing of this TCR beta chain was carried out in a study of blood T cell dynamics during melanoma immunotherapy. Time point described: pre-treatment baseline. One draw preceded checkpoint blockade; another followed its first cycle at week 3. Patients had no prior systemic cancer treatment, immunosuppressants or other active cancers. V shed 0 bases, J shed 7 bases, and the junction held 5 bases outside the gene matches. The length of the CDR3 is 14 residues. Per the germline V gene, CDR1 is SGHAT and CDR2 is FQNNGV. Sequencing was performed with immunoSEQ multiplex PCR; in TCRdb, only in-frame clones are kept and a portion is missing. The data hold 13,000 or so clones, with 90% to 95% observed a single time.

The V gene is TRBV11-2, the J gene TRBJ2-7; 8 nucleotides agree with TRBD2. Sequenced material: effector memory CD8+ T cells from blood, taken from a patient treated with checkpoint blockade. This clonotype was sampled from a human donor with melanoma. The chain's CDR3 is CASSLELAALEQYF. CDR3 bases: TGTGCCAGCAGCTTAGAACTAGCGGCACTGGAGCAGTACTTC.